Listed below are T cell receptor beta chains from one sample, sequenced in a study of human T cells and chemical hapten exposure. TCRdb independently ran MiXCR on the RACE reads; one entry per CDR3 protein. Among roughly 100,000 distinct CDR3 sequences listed, 30% to 35% were seen once. The sequencing here drew on whole blood, taken in connection with sensitization to the hapten diphenylcyclopropenone (DPC). These receptors were obtained from a man between 35 and 55 years old with alopecia areata. Some clones in this sample may be carry-over from other donors' samples. Both conserved end residues are part of each CDR3. D genes are given only for firm matches. Only part of the rows carry a size: once, few, many, or a class if the clone is expanded.

few	TRBD1	TRBV29-1	TRBJ2-3	CSVETGSTDTQYF	TGCAGCGTTGAGACAGGGAGCACAGATACGCAGTATTTT
NA	NA	TRBV6-5	TRBJ2-7	CASSYQDGTYEQYF	TGTGCCAGCAGTTATCAAGACGGGACCTACGAGCAGTACTTC
NA	NA	TRBV28	TRBJ2-7	CASSSPGTRASYEQYF	TGTGCCAGCAGTTCTCCTGGAACCCGGGCTTCCTACGAGCAGTACTTC
few	NA	TRBV28	TRBJ2-7	CASKDATGSTEQYF	TGTGCCAGCAAAGATGCGACAGGTTCTACCGAGCAGTACTTC
NA	TRBD1	TRBV18	TRBJ1-4	CASANTGTEERKLFF	TGTGCCAGCGCCAATACCGGGACAGAGGAGAGAAAACTGTTTTTT
few	TRBD1	TRBV12-3/TRBV12-4	TRBJ2-7	CASSKQGATYEQYF	TGTGCCAGCAGTAAACAGGGGGCTACGTACGAGCAGTACTTC
NA	NA	TRBV11-2	TRBJ2-7	CASSLGGPASSYEQYF	TGTGCCAGCAGCTTAGGAGGACCCGCGAGCTCCTACGAGCAGTACTTC
NA	NA	TRBV6-1	TRBJ2-3	CASRRGVASTDTQYF	TGTGCCAGCAGGAGGGGGGTAGCCAGCACAGATACGCAGTATTTT
NA	NA	TRBV7-2	TRBJ2-3	CASSLELSTDTQYF	TGTGCCAGCAGCTTAGAGCTAAGCACAGATACGCAGTATTTT
few	TRBD1	TRBV5-1	TRBJ1-1	CASSPPETGGTEAFF	TGCGCCAGCAGCCCGCCGGAGACAGGGGGCACTGAAGCTTTCTTT
NA	NA	TRBV2	TRBJ2-3	CASSPREQDTQYF	TGTGCCAGCAGTCCGAGAGAACAAGATACGCAGTATTTT
few	NA	TRBV12-3/TRBV12-4	TRBJ2-1	CASSFKNEQFF	TGTGCCAGCAGTTTTAAGAATGAGCAGTTCTTC
NA	NA	TRBV28	TRBJ1-1	CASSFPDGGRMNTEAFF	TGTGCCAGCAGTTTCCCGGATGGCGGCAGGATGAACACTGAAGCTTTCTTT
few	NA	TRBV7-9	TRBJ2-5	CASSRQVDVQTQYF	TGTGCCAGCAGCCGGCAGGTGGATGTGCAGACCCAGTACTTC
NA	TRBD2	TRBV3-1	TRBJ2-1	CASSQFSRLAGGTYNEQFF	TGTGCCAGCAGCCAGTTCTCGAGACTAGCGGGGGGGACCTACAATGAGCAGTTCTTC
few	TRBD2	TRBV10-3	TRBJ2-3	CAISELAPGLAGTDTQYF	TGTGCCATCAGTGAGTTAGCTCCGGGACTAGCGGGAACAGATACGCAGTATTTT
NA	TRBD1	TRBV7-9	TRBJ2-7	CASSLFGTGAYEQYF	TGTGCCAGCAGCTTATTCGGGACAGGAGCCTACGAGCAGTACTTC
NA	TRBD2	TRBV7-9	TRBJ2-3	CASSGTSVTDTQYF	TGTGCCAGCAGCGGTACTAGCGTCACAGATACGCAGTATTTT
NA	NA	TRBV7-2	TRBJ1-1	CASTVDGPGNTEAFF	TGTGCCAGCACCGTAGACGGACCCGGGAACACTGAAGCTTTCTTT
NA	NA	TRBV5-8	TRBJ2-5	CATINLGQGETQYF	TGTGCCACCATCAATCTGGGGCAGGGCGAGACCCAGTACTTC
NA	NA	TRBV7-2	TRBJ2-4	CASSPVPKGNTQYF	TGTGCCAGCAGCCCAGTCCCCAAGGGAAACACTCAGTACTTC
many	TRBD1	TRBV20-1	TRBJ2-6	CSAIRDRVGGANVLTF	TGCAGTGCTATCCGGGACAGGGTCGGTGGGGCCAACGTCCTGACTTTC
few	NA	TRBV30	TRBJ1-1	CAWSVSDINTEAFF	TGTGCCTGGAGTGTTTCGGACATAAACACTGAAGCTTTCTTT
NA	TRBD2	TRBV4-3	TRBJ2-3	CASSQKLRTSGYADTQYF	TGCGCCAGCAGCCAGAAGCTCCGGACTAGCGGGTACGCAGATACGCAGTATTTT
NA	NA	TRBV20-1	TRBJ2-3	CSALGEGGDTQYF	TGCAGTGCCCTAGGCGAAGGGGGGGATACGCAGTATTTT
NA	NA	TRBV3-1	TRBJ1-2	CASSQDLRAGRSYGYTF	TGTGCCAGCAGCCAAGATTTACGGGCAGGGAGAAGTTATGGCTACACCTTC
few	NA	TRBV28	TRBJ2-5	CASSFRQIQETQYF	TGTGCCAGCAGTTTTAGACAGATCCAAGAGACCCAGTACTTC
NA	TRBD1	TRBV20-1	TRBJ1-5	CSAGQGGQPQHF	TGCAGTGCTGGACAGGGAGGGCAGCCCCAGCATTTT
few	NA	TRBV18	TRBJ2-6	CASSPPVTAGANVLTF	TGTGCCAGCTCACCACCGGTAACGGCTGGGGCCAACGTCCTGACTTTC
NA	TRBD1	TRBV7-2	TRBJ1-2	CASSDVTGIGNYGYTF	TGTGCCAGCAGTGATGTGACAGGGATCGGAAACTATGGCTACACCTTC
NA	NA	TRBV29-1	TRBJ2-1	CSVDTGSRSEQFF	TGCAGCGTTGATACCGGGAGCCGGAGTGAGCAGTTCTTC
NA	TRBD1	TRBV6-5	TRBJ1-4	CASSSTRPLRDRGEKLFF	TGTGCCAGCAGTTCAACTCGTCCGCTCCGGGACAGGGGTGAAAAACTGTTTTTT
few	TRBD1	TRBV4-3	TRBJ2-4	CASSQDPQGAFVAKNIQYF	TGCGCCAGCAGCCAAGATCCCCAGGGGGCTTTTGTAGCCAAAAACATTCAGTACTTC
NA	NA	TRBV6-5	TRBJ2-5	CASSYSPRGEGTQYF	TGTGCCAGCAGTTACTCTCCTAGGGGAGAAGGGACCCAGTACTTC
NA	NA	TRBV20-1	TRBJ1-2	CSASPGPGNGYTF	TGCAGTGCTAGCCCCGGGCCAGGGAATGGCTACACCTTC